This T cell receptor beta chain was recorded in a study of T-cell memory formation after mild COVID-19. With V trimmed by 7 bases and J by 2 bases, 11 bases remained unmatched. The length of the CDR3 is 15 residues. Germline lookup yields CDR1 SQVTM and CDR2 ANQGSEA. TCRdb reanalysed the 5' RACE reads using MiXCR and keeps one entry per CDR3 protein. The sample lists about 400,000 distinct CDR3 sequences; more than 20% were seen once. This clonotype was sampled from an adult woman who had mild COVID-19 (a few samples of this study predate the infection). Cell type and time point are not known. The specimen sequenced was PBMCs or a T cell subset sorted from them (not recorded which). The V call is TRBV29-1, the J call TRBJ2-1, with 7 bases matching TRBD2. CDR3 DNA sequence: TGCAGCGCTTTGCTAGGGGAGGGCCCCTACAATGAGCAGTTCTTC. It yields the protein CSALLGEGPYNEQFF.